These T cell receptor beta chains were read from a single sample in a study of shared clonotypes between healthy human individuals. Sequencing was performed with immunoSEQ multiplex PCR; in TCRdb, only in-frame clones are kept and a portion is missing. Found here are about 1.5 million clones, approximately 98% of them singletons; the top ten hold 0.45%. The sequenced sample was naive CD4+ T cells sorted from blood. All receptors derive from a man younger than 45 in good health. Both conserved end residues are part of each CDR3. The order of the fields is V gene, J gene, D gene, CDR3 protein, CDR3 DNA. D genes are given only for firm matches.

TRBV11-3,TRBJ2-1,TRBD2,CASSLELAGALYNEQFF,TGTGCCAGCAGCTTAGAGCTAGCGGGAGCCCTCTACAATGAGCAGTTCTTC
TRBV27,TRBJ2-3,TRBD2,CASTPPGGRARDTQYF,TGTGCCAGCACCCCACCGGGTGGGAGGGCCCGTGATACGCAGTATTTT
TRBV6-5,TRBJ2-7,-,CASSYSRIYEQYF,TGTGCCAGCAGTTACTCGAGAATTTACGAGCAGTACTTC
TRBV5-4,TRBJ2-5,-,CASSLEEQETQYF,TGTGCCAGCAGCTTGGAAGAGCAAGAGACCCAGTACTTC
TRBV20-1,TRBJ2-1,-,CSARIGEQFF,TGCAGTGCTAGAATCGGGGAGCAGTTCTTC
TRBV2,TRBJ2-7,-,CASSEVGLNEQYF,TGTGCCAGCAGTGAAGTGGGCCTGAACGAGCAGTACTTC
TRBV6-6,TRBJ2-3,-,CASSGGYSPDTQYF,TGTGCCAGCAGTGGTGGGTATAGCCCAGATACGCAGTATTTT
TRBV27,TRBJ2-3,TRBD2,CASQLAGGVDTQYF,TGTGCCAGCCAACTAGCGGGAGGTGTCGATACGCAGTATTTT
TRBV7-6,TRBJ2-5,TRBD1,CASSSEARGSETQYF,TGTGCCAGCAGCTCCGAAGCCAGGGGGAGTGAGACCCAGTACTTC
TRBV19,TRBJ2-2,TRBD2,CASSRYPTSGANTGELFF,TGTGCCAGTAGTAGGTACCCTACTAGCGGTGCGAACACCGGGGAGCTGTTTTTT
TRBV2,TRBJ2-3,-,CASSARQLTDTQYF,TGTGCCAGCAGCGCCCGACAACTCACAGATACGCAGTATTTT
TRBV28,TRBJ2-7,TRBD2,CASRSGGVYEQYF,TGTGCCAGCCGGAGTGGGGGGGTATACGAGCAGTACTTC
TRBV5-1,TRBJ2-3,TRBD1,CASSIGTATDTQYF,TGCGCCAGCAGCATAGGGACAGCAACAGATACGCAGTATTTT